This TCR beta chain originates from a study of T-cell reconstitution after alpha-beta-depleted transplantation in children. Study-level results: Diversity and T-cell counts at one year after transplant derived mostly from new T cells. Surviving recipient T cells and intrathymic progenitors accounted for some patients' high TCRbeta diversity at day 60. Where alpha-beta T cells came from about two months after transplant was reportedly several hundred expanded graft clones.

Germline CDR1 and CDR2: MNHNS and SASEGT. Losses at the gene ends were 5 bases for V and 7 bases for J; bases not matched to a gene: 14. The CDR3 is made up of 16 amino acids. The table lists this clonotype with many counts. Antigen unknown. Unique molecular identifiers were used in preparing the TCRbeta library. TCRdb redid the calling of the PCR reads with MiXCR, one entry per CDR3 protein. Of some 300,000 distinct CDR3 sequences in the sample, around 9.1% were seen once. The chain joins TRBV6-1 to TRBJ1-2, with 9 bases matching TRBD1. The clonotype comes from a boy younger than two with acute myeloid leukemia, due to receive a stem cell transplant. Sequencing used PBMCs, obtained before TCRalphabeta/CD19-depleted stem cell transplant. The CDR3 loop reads CASSLGTDRGGSGYTF. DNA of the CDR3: TGTGCCAGCAGTCTCGGAACGGACAGGGGCGGCAGTGGCTACACCTTC.